These 22 T cell receptor beta chains share one sample of origin, sequenced in a study of blood T cell repertoires in COVID-19. Generated by immunoSEQ multiplex PCR, the TCRdb table keeps only in-frame clones and is missing some. The data contain 150,000 to 200,000 clones, more than 75% of them singletons. What was sequenced was peripheral blood. Receptors originate from a man in his forties with active or convalescent COVID-19.

The chain couples TRBV19 to TRBJ2-5, with TRBD2 as a possible D gene (5 bases). Trimming shortened V by 3 bases and J by 7 bases, and 15 bases separated the two germline ends. The CDR3 is made up of 14 amino acids. The germline gives CDR1 LNHDA, CDR2 SQIVND (reference sequence). CDR3 nucleotide sequence: TGTGCCAGTAGTATGCATCGAACCGGAGGGACCCAGTACTTC. Translating gives CASSMHRTGGTQYF.

This chain uses TRBV6-2 or TRBV6-3 with TRBJ2-1, with 8 nucleotides matching TRBD2. The ends lost 0 bases at V and 6 bases at J; junction bases unmatched: 1. The germline V gene has CDR1 MNHEY and CDR2 SVGEGT. This CDR3 region has 14 residues. CDR3 sequence (DNA): TGTGCCAGCAGTTACTCTGGACTAGCCAATGAGCAGTTCTTC. It encodes CASSYSGLANEQFF.

This rearrangement joins TRBV14 to TRBJ2-3; unclear D gene. V lost 0 bases and J lost 2, with 3 bases in between. The germline V gene has CDR1 SGHDN and CDR2 FVKESK. The CDR3 totals 13 residues. The CDR3 region has the DNA TGTGCCAGCAGCCAAGAACTCACAGATACGCAGTATTTT. Residues: CASSQELTDTQYF.

V usage is TRBV28 and J usage is TRBJ2-7; D perhaps matches TRBD1 (6 bases). Per germline, CDR1 MDHEN and CDR2 SYDVKM. The germline V and J ends were trimmed by 5 bases and 4 bases, with 9 bases remaining between them. This CDR3 has 12 residues. CDR3 coding DNA: TGTGCCAGCAGTATGGGACAATACGAGCAGTACTTC. This gives the protein CASSMGQYEQYF.

The J gene is TRBJ1-5, the V gene TRBV28; TRBD1 matches at 10 bases. The V gene's germline CDR1 is MDHEN and CDR2 SYDVKM. The CDR3 runs 15 residues. The V segment lost 6 bases and the J segment 10 bases; nucleotides outside the gene matches: 12. The DNA of the CDR3 is TGTGCCAGCAGCACGGACAGGGGGACGCTCAGCCCCCAGCATTTT. This translates into CASSTDRGTLSPQHF.

The gene calls are TRBV18 and TRBJ1-1; a weak D match, TRBD1 (5 bases). Germline loops: CDR1 KGHSH, CDR2 LQKENI. The CDR3 covers 16 residues. The ends were cut back, 2 bases at V and 5 bases at J, with 18 bases in the middle. CDR3: CASSPGSARAPTEAFF. As DNA, the CDR3 is TGTGCCAGCTCACCAGGGTCGGCCAGGGCACCAACTGAAGCTTTCTTT.

The CDR3 DNA sequence: TGTGCCAGCAGCTTAGAGTCCAGGGGGAGCTACAATGAGCAGTTCTTC. Amino acid sequence: CASSLESRGSYNEQFF. The rearrangement uses TRBV7-3 and TRBJ2-1, with 7 bases identical to TRBD1. The CDR3 runs 16 residues. Germline V gives CDR1 SGHTA, CDR2 FQGTGA. V was clipped by 2 bases and J by 3 bases; unmatched bases: 7.

V is TRBV6-2 or TRBV6-3 and J is TRBJ2-1; tentative D call: TRBD2 (7 bases). V was clipped by 0 bases and J by 9 bases, with 15 bases between them. This CDR3 has 15 residues. The germline V gene has CDR1 MNHEY and CDR2 SVGEGT. The chain's CDR3 is CASSYSSGGAFEQFF. CDR3 nucleotide sequence: TGTGCCAGCAGTTACTCGAGTGGGGGGGCTTTTGAGCAGTTCTTC.

The rearrangement links TRBV9 to TRBJ2-1; 9 positions agree with TRBD1. CDR1 and CDR2 from the germline V gene are SGDLS and YYNGEE. V shed 0 bases and J 4 bases; nucleotides not matched to a gene: 5. The CDR3 is 16 residues long. CDR3 sequence reads: CASSVGDRAIYNEQFF. CDR3 DNA sequence: TGTGCCAGCAGCGTAGGGGACAGGGCGATTTACAATGAGCAGTTCTTC.

The chain employs TRBV7-2 and TRBJ2-1, with a weak D call TRBD2 (6 bases). The V end lost 5 bases, the J end lost 12 bases, and 23 bases lay between the germline ends. The CDR3 extends over 15 amino acids. The V gene's germline CDR1 is SGHTA and CDR2 FQGNSA. The CDR3 bases are TGTGCCAGCAGCAAGGGACGGACCATGGGGACTGGGCAGTTCTTC. Its protein product is CASSKGRTMGTGQFF.

The chain is built from TRBV9 and TRBJ2-5; 11 nucleotides align to TRBD2. CDR1 is SGDLS and CDR2 is YYNGEE in the germline V gene. CDR3 length: 18 amino acids. With V trimmed by 1 base and J by 5 bases, 13 bases remained unmatched. CDR3 coding DNA: TGTGCCAGCAGCGTAACTGCGGATAGCGGGGGGGCTTGGGAGACCCAGTACTTC. It translates to CASSVTADSGGAWETQYF.

J is TRBJ2-3 and V is TRBV7-9; 8 nucleotides match TRBD2. The germline gives CDR1 SEHNR, CDR2 FQNEAQ (reference sequence). The CDR3 totals 14 residues. With V trimmed by 6 bases and J by 2 bases, 4 bases remained unmatched. The CDR3 is CASSSGILTDTQYF. The CDR3 bases are TGTGCCAGCAGTAGCGGGATTCTCACAGATACGCAGTATTTT.

The V gene is TRBV28, the J gene TRBJ2-5, with 9 positions matching TRBD1. The CDR3 extends over 13 amino acids. CDR1 and CDR2 from the germline V gene are MDHEN and SYDVKM. J gave up 4 bases and V 6 bases, and 3 bases lay outside the gene matches. The CDR3 nucleotides read TGTGCCAGCAGATGGACAGGGGCAGAGACCCAGTACTTC. Translation: CASRWTGAETQYF.

A single count supports this clone. CDR3 amino acids: CASSANEVGQYF. The CDR3 DNA sequence: TGCGCCAGCAGCGCGAACGAGGTGGGGCAGTACTTC. This chain uses TRBV5-1 with TRBJ2-7; D is ambiguous. The CDR3 sequence is 12 residues long. Germline V gene lookup returns CDR1 SGHRS and CDR2 YFSETQ. The V end lost 4 bases, the J end lost 9 bases, and 14 bases lay between the germline ends.

The chain links TRBV5-5 to TRBJ1-4; possible D gene TRBD1, 5 bases. Germline V gene lookup returns CDR1 SGHKS and CDR2 YYEKEE (reference sequence). V lost 4 bases and J 8 bases, leaving 15 bases between the germline ends. The length of the CDR3 is 14 residues. The CDR3 protein is CASSLGDYREKLFF. The DNA for the CDR3 is TGTGCCAGCAGCCTAGGGGATTATAGGGAAAAACTGTTTTTT.

The chain has TRBV30 and TRBJ2-2; D call uncertain. Trimming removed 5 bases at V and 1 base at J, with 8 bases between. Looked up from germline, CDR1 is GTSNPN and CDR2 is SVGIG (reference sequence). This CDR3 region has 13 residues. The CDR3 bases are TGTGCCTGGCAAAAACTGAACACCGGGGAGCTGTTTTTT. Its translation is CAWQKLNTGELFF.

The chain combines TRBV30 with TRBJ1-1; the D gene is possibly TRBD1 (5 bases). The CDR3 has 15 amino acids. Trimming removed 2 bases from V and 4 bases from J, with 17 bases in between. CDR1 is GTSNPN and CDR2 is SVGIG in the germline V gene (reference sequence). In DNA, the CDR3 is TGTGCCTGGAGTTCATTATCGGGACTTAGCACTGAAGCTTTCTTT. Its protein is CAWSSLSGLSTEAFF.

The chain couples TRBV5-5 to TRBJ2-1; no firm D call. The CDR3 has 16 amino acids. Trimming took 1 base from V and 4 from J, leaving 15 bases between them. Germline loops: CDR1 SGHKS, CDR2 YYEKEE (reference sequence). The DNA for the CDR3 is TGTGCCAGCAGCTTGCGCAATGCAGGTCGGTACAATGAGCAGTTCTTC. This codes for CASSLRNAGRYNEQFF. Based on the CDR3 plus reference TRBV5-5 and TRBJ2-1, the full variable domain is DAGVTQSPTHLIKTRGQQVTLRCSPISGHKSVSWYQQVLGQGPQFIFQYYEKEERGRGNFPDRFSARQFPNYSSELNVNALLLGDSALYLCASSLRNAGRYNEQFFGPGTRLTVL.

The CDR3 sequence: CASGTQNQPQHF. The CDR3 DNA reads TGTGCCAGCGGGACACAGAATCAGCCCCAGCATTTT. The chain uses TRBV6-5 and TRBJ1-5; possible D gene TRBD1, 6 bases. The CDR3 is made up of 12 amino acids. Germline lookup yields CDR1 MNHEY and CDR2 SVGAGI. V gave up 8 bases and J gave up 4 bases, with 9 bases separating them.

The V gene is TRBV19, the J gene TRBJ2-4; possible D gene TRBD2, 6 bases. V was pared by 3 bases and J by 3 bases, with 12 bases between. Per germline, CDR1 LNHDA and CDR2 SQIVND (reference sequence). CDR3 size: 15 residues. The CDR3 DNA reads as TGTGCCAGTAGTATTTTAAGGGGAGGCAAAAACATTCAGTACTTC. It encodes CASSILRGGKNIQYF.

The V call is TRBV5-1, the J call TRBJ1-6, with 9 bases aligning to TRBD1. CDR3 size: 15 residues. The germline CDR1 and CDR2 sequences are SGHRS and YFSETQ. The V gene end was trimmed by 5 bases and the J gene end by 13 bases; junction bases not matched to a gene: 13. The CDR3 here is CASRLTGTGTAPLHF. The CDR3 bases are TGCGCCAGCAGGCTTACCGGGACAGGGACGGCGCCCCTCCACTTT.

V and J are TRBV2 and TRBJ2-1; the match to TRBD1 covers 7 bases. The J segment lost 4 bases and the V segment lost 7 bases, leaving 10 bases of the junction unmatched. Germline-derived CDR1 and CDR2 are SNHLY and FYNNEI. The CDR3 sequence is 15 residues long. In nucleotides, the CDR3 is TGTGCCAGCAAAAAAGAGCCGGGACAGTACAATGAGCAGTTCTTC. Residues: CASKKEPGQYNEQFF. Based on the CDR3 plus reference TRBV2 and TRBJ2-1, the full variable domain is EPEVTQTPSHQVTQMGQEVILRCVPISNHLYFYWYRQILGQKVEFLVSFYNNEISEKSEIFDDQFSVERPDGSNFTLKIRSTKLEDSAMYFCASKKEPGQYNEQFFGPGTRLTVL.